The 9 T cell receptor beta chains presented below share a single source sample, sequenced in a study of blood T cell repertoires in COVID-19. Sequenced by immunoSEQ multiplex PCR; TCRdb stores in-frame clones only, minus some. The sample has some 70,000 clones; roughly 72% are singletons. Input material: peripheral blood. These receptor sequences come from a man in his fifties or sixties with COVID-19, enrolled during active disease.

The CDR3 DNA follows: TGTGCCAGCAGTTACGCGACGGGAGGATACACCGGGGAGCTGTTTTTT. Translating gives CASSYATGGYTGELFF. V and J are TRBV6-6 and TRBJ2-2; 7 nucleotides agree with TRBD2. Trimming removed 2 bases from V and 3 bases from J; junction bases left unmatched: 6. CDR3 length: 16 amino acids. Germline loops: CDR1 MNHNY, CDR2 SVGAGI (reference sequence).

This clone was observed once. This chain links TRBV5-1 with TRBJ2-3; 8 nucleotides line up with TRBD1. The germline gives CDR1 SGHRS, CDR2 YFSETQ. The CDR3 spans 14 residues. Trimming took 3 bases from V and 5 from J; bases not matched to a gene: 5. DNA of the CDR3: TGCGCCAGCAGCTCCGGGACAGGAGGAGATACGCAGTATTTT. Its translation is CASSSGTGGDTQYF.

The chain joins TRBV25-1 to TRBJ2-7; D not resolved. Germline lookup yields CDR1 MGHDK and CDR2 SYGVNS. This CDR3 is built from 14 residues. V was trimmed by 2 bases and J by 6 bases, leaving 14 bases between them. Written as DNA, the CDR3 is TGTGCCAGCAGTGAAGCTCAACCCTCGGTCGAGCAGTACTTC. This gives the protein CASSEAQPSVEQYF.

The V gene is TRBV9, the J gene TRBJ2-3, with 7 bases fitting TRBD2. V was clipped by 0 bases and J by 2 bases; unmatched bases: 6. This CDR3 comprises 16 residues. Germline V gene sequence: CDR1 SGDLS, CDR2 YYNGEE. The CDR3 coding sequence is TGTGCCAGCAGCGTAGCAGGGAGGGCCCCCACAGATACGCAGTATTTT. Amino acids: CASSVAGRAPTDTQYF.

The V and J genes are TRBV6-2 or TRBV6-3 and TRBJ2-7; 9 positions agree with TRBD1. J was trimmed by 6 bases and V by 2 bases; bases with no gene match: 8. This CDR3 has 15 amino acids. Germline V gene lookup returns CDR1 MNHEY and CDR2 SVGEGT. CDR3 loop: CASSYADRGGAEQYF. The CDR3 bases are TGTGCCAGCAGTTACGCGGACAGGGGAGGGGCCGAGCAGTACTTC.

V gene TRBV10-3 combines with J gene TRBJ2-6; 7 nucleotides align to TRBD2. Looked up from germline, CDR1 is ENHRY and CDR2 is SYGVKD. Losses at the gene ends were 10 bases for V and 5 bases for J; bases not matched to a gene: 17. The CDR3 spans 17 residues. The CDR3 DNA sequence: TGTGCCACGGGGGAGGGGAGAAACTGGGACTGGGCCAACGTCCTGACTTTC. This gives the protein CATGEGRNWDWANVLTF.

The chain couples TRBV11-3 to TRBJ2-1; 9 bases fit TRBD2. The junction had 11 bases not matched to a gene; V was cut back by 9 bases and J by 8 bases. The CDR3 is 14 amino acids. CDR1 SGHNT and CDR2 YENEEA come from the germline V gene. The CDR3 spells CASSSGSNPYEQFF. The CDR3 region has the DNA TGTGCCAGTAGTAGCGGGAGTAACCCGTATGAGCAGTTCTTC.

DNA of the CDR3: TGTGCCAGCAACACACAGGGGACGGCTGAAGCTTTCTTT. This gives the protein CASNTQGTAEAFF. This rearrangement joins TRBV7-9 to TRBJ1-1, with TRBD1 matching 7 bases. This CDR3 is 13 amino acids long. V trimming: 7 bases; J trimming: 6 bases; junction bases outside the gene matches: 8. Germline lookup yields CDR1 SEHNR and CDR2 FQNEAQ (reference sequence). The full variable domain, with the rest looked up from reference TRBV7-9 and TRBJ1-1, is DTGVSQNPRHKITKRGQNVTFRCDPISEHNRLYWYRQTLGQGPEFLTYFQNEAQLEKSRLLSDRFSAERPKGSFSTLEIQRTEQGDSAMYLCASNTQGTAEAFFGQGTRLTVV.

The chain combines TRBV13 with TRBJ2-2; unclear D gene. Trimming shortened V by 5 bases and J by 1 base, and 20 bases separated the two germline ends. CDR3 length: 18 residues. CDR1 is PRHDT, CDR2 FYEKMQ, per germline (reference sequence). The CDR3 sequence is CASSQLGYNLKNTGELFF. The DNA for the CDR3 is TGTGCCAGCAGCCAATTGGGCTACAACCTCAAGAACACCGGGGAGCTGTTTTTT.